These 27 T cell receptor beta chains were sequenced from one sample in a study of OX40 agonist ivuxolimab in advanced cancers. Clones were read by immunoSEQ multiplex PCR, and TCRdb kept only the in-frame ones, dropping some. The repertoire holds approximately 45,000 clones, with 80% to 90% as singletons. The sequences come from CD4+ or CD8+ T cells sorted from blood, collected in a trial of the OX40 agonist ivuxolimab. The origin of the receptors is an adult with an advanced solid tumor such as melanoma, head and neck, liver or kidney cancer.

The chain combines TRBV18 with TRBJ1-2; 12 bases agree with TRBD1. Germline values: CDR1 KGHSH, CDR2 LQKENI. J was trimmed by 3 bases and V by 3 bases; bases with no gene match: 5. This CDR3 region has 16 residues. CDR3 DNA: TGTGCCAGCTCACCCGGGACAGGGGGCCCGGACTATGGCTACACCTTC. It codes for CASSPGTGGPDYGYTF.

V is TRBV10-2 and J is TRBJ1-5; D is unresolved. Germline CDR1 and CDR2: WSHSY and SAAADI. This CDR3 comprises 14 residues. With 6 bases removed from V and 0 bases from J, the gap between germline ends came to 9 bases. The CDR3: CASRGGHSNQPQHF. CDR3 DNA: TGCGCCAGCAGGGGCGGGCATAGCAATCAGCCCCAGCATTTT.

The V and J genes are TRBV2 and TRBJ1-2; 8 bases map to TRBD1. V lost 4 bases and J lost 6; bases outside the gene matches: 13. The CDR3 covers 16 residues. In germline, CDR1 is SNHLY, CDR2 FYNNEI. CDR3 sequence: CASSVSTGESVDGYTF. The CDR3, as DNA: TGTGCCAGCAGTGTGTCGACAGGGGAGAGTGTCGATGGCTACACCTTC.

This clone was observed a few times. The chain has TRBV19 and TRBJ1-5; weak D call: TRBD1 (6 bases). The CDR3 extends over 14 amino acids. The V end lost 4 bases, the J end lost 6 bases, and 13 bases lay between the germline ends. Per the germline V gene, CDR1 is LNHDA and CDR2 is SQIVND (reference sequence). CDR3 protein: CASSTRGRPQPQHF. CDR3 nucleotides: TGTGCCAGTAGTACCCGGGGGCGGCCTCAGCCCCAGCATTTT.

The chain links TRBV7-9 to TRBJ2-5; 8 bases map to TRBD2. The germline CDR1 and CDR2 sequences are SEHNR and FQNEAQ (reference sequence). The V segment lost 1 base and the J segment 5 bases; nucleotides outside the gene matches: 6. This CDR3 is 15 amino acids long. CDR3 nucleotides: TGTGCCAGCAGCTTAGGGGGACTAGGGGGTGAGACCCAGTACTTC. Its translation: CASSLGGLGGETQYF.

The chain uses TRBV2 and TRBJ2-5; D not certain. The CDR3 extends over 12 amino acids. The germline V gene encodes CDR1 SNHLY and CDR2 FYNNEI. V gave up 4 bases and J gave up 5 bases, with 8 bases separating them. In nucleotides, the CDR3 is TGTGCCAGCAGTGCCGTTGTCGAGACCCAGTACTTC. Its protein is CASSAVVETQYF.

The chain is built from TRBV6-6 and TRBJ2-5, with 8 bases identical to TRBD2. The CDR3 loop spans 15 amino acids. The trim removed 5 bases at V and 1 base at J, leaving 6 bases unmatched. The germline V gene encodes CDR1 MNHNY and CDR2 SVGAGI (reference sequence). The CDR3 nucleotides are TGTGCCAGCAGTCGGCGGGGGGCCACCCAAGAGACCCAGTACTTC. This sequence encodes CASSRRGATQETQYF.

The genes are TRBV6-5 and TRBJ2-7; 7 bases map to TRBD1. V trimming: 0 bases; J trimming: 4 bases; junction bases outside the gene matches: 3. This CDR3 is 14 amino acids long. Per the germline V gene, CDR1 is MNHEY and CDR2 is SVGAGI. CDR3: CASSYSGGKYEQYF. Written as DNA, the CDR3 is TGTGCCAGCAGTTACTCAGGGGGCAAGTACGAGCAGTACTTC.

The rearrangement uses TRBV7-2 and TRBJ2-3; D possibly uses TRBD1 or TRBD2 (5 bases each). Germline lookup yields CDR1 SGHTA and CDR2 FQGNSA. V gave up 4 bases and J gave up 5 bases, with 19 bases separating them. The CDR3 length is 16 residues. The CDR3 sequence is CASSSVGTDALDTQYF. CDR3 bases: TGTGCCAGCAGCTCCGTCGGGACCGACGCCTTAGATACGCAGTATTTT.

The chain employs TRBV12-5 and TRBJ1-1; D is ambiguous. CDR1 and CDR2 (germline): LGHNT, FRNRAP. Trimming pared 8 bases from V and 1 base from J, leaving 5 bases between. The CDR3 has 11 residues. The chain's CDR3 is CASSTNTEAFF. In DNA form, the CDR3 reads TGTGCTAGTTCGACGAACACTGAAGCTTTCTTT.

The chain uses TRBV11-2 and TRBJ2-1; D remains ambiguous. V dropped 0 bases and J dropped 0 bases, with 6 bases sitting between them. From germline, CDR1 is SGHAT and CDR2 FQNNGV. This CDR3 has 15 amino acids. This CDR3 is CASSLDSASYNEQFF. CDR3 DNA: TGTGCCAGCAGCTTAGATTCTGCCTCCTACAATGAGCAGTTCTTC. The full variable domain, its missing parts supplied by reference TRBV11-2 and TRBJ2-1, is EAGVAQSPRYKIIEKRQSVAFWCNPISGHATLYWYQQILGQGPKLLIQFQNNGVVDDSQLPKDRFSAERLKGVDSTLKIQPAKLEDSAVYLCASSLDSASYNEQFFGPGTRLTVL.

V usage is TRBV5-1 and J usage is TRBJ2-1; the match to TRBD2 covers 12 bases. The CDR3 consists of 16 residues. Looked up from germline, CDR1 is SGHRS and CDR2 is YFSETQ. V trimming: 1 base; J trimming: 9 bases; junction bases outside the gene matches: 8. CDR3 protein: CASSLRLAGGPSEQFF. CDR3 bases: TGCGCCAGCAGCTTGAGGCTAGCGGGGGGGCCCAGTGAGCAGTTCTTC.

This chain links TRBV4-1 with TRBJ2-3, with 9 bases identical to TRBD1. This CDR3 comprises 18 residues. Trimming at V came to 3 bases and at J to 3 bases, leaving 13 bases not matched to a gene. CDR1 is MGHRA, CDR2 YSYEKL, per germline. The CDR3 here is CASSHTPGQGGKTDTQYF. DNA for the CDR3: TGCGCCAGCAGCCACACCCCGGGACAGGGTGGGAAAACAGATACGCAGTATTTT.

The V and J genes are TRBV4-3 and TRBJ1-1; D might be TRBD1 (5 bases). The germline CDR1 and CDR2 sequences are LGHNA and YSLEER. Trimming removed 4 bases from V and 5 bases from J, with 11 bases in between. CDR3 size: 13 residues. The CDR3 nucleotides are TGCGCCAGCAGCCGACCAGGGTTAACTGAAGCTTTCTTT. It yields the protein CASSRPGLTEAFF.

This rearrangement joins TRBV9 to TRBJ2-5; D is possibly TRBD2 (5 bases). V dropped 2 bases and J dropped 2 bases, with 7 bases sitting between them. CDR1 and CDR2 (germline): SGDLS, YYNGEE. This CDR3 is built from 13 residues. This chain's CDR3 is CASSVGIQETQYF. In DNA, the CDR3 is TGTGCCAGCAGCGTCGGGATTCAAGAGACCCAGTACTTC.

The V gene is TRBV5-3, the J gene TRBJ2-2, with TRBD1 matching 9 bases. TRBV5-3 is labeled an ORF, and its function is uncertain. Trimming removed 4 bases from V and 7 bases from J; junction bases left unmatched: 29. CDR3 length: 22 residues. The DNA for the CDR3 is TGTGCCAGAAGCGGACACCCCACTCAGACAGGGGGATTCCCACTGTGGAGCGGGGAGCTGTTTTTT. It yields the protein CARSGHPTQTGGFPLWSGELFF.

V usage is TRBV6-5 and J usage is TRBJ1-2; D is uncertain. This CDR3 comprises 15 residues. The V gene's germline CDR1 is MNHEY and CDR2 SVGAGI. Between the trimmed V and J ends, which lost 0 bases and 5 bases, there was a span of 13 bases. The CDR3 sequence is CASSYSIYGPYGYTF. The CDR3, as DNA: TGTGCCAGCAGTTACTCGATTTATGGACCTTATGGCTACACCTTC.

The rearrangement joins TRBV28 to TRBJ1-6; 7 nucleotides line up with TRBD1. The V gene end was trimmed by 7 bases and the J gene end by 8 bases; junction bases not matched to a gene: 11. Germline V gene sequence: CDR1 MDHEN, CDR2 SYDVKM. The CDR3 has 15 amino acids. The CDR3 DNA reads TGTGCCAGCACCAGACGGGCCAGGGGGGATTCACCCCTCCACTTT. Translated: CASTRRARGDSPLHF.

Written as DNA, the CDR3 is TGTGCCAGCACCGGGACGTATGAAGCTTTCTTT. Its translation: CASTGTYEAFF. V usage is TRBV7-9 and J usage is TRBJ1-1; tentative D call: TRBD1 (5 bases). CDR1 and CDR2 from the germline V gene are SEHNR and FQNEAQ (reference sequence). Trimming left V 7 bases short and J 7 bases short, with 10 bases between. The CDR3 has 11 amino acids. Complete variable domain (other parts from reference TRBV7-9 and TRBJ1-1): DTGVSQNPRHKITKRGQNVTFRCDPISEHNRLYWYRQTLGQGPEFLTYFQNEAQLEKSRLLSDRFSAERPKGSFSTLEIQRTEQGDSAMYLCASTGTYEAFFGQGTRLTVV.

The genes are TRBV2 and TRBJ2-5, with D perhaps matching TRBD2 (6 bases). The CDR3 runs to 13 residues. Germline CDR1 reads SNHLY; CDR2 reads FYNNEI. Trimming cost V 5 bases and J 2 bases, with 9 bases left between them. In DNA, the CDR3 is TGTGCCAGCAGTCGGGACTTTCAAGAGACCCAGTACTTC. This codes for CASSRDFQETQYF.

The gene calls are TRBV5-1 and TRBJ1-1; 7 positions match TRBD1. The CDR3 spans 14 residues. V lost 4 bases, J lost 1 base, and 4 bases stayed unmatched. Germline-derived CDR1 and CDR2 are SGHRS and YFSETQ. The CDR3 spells CASSEGAGNTEAFF. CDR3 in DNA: TGCGCCAGCAGCGAGGGGGCCGGGAACACTGAAGCTTTCTTT.

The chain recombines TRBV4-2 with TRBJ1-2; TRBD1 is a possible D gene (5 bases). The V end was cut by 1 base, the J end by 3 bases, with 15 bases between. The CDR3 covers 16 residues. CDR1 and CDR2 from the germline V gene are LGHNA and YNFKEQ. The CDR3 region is CASSQVELKGHYGYTF. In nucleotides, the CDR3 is TGTGCCAGCAGCCAAGTGGAGTTGAAGGGGCACTATGGCTACACCTTC.

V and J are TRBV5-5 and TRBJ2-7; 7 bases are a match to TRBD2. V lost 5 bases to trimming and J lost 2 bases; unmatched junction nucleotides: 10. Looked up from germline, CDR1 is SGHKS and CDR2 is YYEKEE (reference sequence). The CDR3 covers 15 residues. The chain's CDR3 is CASRERRDYAYEQYF. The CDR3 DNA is TGTGCCAGCAGGGAAAGGCGGGACTACGCCTACGAGCAGTACTTC.

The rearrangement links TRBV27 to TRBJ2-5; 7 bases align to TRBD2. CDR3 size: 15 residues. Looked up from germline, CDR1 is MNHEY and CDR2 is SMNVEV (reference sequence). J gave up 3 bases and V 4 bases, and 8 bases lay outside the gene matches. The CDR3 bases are TGTGCCAGCAGTTCCCGGGGCGCGGGAGAAGAGACCCAGTACTTC. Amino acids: CASSSRGAGEETQYF.

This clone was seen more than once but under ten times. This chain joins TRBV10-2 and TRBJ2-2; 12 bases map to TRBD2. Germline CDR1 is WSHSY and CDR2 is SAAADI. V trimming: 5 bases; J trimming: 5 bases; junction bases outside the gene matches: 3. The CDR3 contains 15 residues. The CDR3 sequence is CASSIGLAGTGELFF. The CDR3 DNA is TGCGCCAGCAGTATAGGACTAGCGGGAACCGGGGAGCTGTTTTTT.

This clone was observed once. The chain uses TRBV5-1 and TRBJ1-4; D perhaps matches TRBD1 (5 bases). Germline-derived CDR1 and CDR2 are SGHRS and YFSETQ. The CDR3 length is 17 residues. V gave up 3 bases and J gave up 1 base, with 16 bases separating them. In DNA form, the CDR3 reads TGCGCCAGCAGCTACTCAGGGATCAAGGGAACTAATGAAAAACTGTTTTTT. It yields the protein CASSYSGIKGTNEKLFF. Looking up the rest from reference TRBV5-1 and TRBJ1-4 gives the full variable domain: KAGVTQTPRYLIKTRGQQVTLSCSPISGHRSVSWYQQTPGQGLQFLFEYFSETQRNKGNFPGRFSGRQFSNSRSEMNVSTLELGDSALYLCASSYSGIKGTNEKLFFGSGTQLSVL.

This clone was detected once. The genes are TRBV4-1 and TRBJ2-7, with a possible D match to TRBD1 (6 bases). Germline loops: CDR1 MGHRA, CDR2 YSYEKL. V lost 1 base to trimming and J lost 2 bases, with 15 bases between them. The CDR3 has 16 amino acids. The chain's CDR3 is CASSQAIPGEPYEQYF. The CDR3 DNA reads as TGCGCCAGCAGCCAAGCAATCCCAGGGGAGCCCTACGAGCAGTACTTC.